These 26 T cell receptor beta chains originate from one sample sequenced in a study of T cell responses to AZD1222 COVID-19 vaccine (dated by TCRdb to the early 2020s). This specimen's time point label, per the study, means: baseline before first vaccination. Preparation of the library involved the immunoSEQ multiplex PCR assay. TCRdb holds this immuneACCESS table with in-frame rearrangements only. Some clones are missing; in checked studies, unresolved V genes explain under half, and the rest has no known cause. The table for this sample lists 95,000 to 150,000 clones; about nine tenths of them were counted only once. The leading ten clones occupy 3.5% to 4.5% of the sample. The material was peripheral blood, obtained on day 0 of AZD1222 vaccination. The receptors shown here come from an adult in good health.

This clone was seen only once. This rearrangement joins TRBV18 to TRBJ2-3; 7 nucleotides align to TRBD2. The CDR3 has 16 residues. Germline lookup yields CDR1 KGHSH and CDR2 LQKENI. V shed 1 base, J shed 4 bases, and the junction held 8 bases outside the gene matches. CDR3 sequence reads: CASSPRGGSPPDTQYF. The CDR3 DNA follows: TGTGCCAGCTCACCACGAGGCGGGAGCCCCCCAGATACGCAGTATTTT.

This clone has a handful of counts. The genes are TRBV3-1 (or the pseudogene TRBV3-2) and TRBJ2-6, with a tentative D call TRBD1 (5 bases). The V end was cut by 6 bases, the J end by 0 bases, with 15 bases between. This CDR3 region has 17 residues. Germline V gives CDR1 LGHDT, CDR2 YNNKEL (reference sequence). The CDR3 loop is CASRGGALNSGANVLTF. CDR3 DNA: TGTGCCAGCAGAGGTGGGGCCTTGAACTCTGGGGCCAACGTCCTGACTTTC.

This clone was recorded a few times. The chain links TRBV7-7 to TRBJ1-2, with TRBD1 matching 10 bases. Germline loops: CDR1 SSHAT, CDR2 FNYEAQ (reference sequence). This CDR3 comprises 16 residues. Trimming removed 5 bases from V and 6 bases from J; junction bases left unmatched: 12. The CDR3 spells CASSPQDDRGRNGYTF. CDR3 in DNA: TGTGCCAGCAGCCCCCAAGATGACAGGGGGCGAAATGGCTACACCTTC.

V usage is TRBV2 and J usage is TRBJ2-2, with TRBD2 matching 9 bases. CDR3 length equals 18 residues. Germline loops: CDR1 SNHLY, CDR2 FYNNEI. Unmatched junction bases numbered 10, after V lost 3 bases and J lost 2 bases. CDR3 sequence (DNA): TGTGCCAGCAGTGATAGGCGGGAGGGCCGTAGAAACACCGGGGAGCTGTTTTTT. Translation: CASSDRREGRRNTGELFF.

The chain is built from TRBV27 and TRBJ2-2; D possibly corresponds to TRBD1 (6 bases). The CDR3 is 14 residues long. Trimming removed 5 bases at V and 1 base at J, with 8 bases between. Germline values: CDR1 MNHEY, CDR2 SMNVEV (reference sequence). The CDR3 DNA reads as TGTGCCAGCAGTACACAGGGGAACACCGGGGAGCTGTTTTTT. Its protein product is CASSTQGNTGELFF.

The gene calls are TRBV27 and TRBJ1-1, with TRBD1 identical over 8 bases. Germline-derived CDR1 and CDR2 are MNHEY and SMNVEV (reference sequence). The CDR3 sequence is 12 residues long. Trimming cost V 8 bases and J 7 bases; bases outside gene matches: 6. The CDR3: CASGTRGLEAFF. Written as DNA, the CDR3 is TGTGCCAGCGGAACCAGGGGGCTTGAAGCTTTCTTT.

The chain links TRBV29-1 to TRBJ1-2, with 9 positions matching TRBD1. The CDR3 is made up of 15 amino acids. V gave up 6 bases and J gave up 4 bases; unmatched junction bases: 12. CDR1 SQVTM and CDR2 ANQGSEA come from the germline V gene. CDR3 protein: CSVRIDRGSAYGYTF. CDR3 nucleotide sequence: TGCAGCGTCCGAATCGACAGGGGGTCTGCCTATGGCTACACCTTC.

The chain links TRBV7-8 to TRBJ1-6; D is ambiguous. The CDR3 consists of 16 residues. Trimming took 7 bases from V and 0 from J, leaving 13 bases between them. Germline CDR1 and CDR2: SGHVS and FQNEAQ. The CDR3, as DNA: TGTGCCAGCACCCCTTACCGGGTCTCCTATAATTCACCCCTCCACTTT. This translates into CASTPYRVSYNSPLHF.

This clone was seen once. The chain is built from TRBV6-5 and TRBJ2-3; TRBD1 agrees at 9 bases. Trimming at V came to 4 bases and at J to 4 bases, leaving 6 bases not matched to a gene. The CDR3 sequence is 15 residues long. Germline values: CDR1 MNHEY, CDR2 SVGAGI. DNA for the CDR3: TGTGCCAGCAGTTTACAGGGGGCAAGGGCAGATACGCAGTATTTT. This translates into CASSLQGARADTQYF.

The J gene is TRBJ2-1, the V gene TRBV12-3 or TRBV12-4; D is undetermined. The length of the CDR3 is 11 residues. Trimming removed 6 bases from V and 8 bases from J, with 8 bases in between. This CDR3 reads CASSPRYEQFF. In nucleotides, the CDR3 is TGTGCCAGCAGCCCCCGCTATGAGCAGTTCTTC.

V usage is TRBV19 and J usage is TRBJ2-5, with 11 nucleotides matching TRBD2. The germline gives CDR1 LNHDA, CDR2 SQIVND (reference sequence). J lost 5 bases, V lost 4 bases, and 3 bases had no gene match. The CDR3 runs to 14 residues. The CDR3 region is CASSTRTSGETQYF. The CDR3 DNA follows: TGTGCCAGTAGTACCCGGACTAGCGGGGAGACCCAGTACTTC.

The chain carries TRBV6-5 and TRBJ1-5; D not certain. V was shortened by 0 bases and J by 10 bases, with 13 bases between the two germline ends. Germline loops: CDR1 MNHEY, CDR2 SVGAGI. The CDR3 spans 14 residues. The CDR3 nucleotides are TGTGCCAGCAGTTACTCGTCAGGCCCGGGACCCCAGCATTTT. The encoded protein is CASSYSSGPGPQHF.

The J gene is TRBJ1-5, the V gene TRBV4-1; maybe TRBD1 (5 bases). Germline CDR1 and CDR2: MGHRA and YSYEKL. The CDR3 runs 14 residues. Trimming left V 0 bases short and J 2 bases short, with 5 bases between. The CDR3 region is CASSQDRGNQPQHF. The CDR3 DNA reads TGCGCCAGCAGCCAAGACAGGGGCAATCAGCCCCAGCATTTT.

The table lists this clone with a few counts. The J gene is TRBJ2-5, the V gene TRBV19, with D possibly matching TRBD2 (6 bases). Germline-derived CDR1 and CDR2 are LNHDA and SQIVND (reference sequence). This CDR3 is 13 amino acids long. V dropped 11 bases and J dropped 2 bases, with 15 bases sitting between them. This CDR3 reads CAHRRGGQETQYF. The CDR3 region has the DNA TGTGCCCACCGGCGGGGCGGACAAGAGACCCAGTACTTC.

The CDR3 spells CASTETTGGDSPLHF. The CDR3 bases are TGCGCCAGCACCGAAACTACAGGGGGTGATTCACCCCTCCACTTT. The chain has TRBV4-1 and TRBJ1-6; 8 nucleotides line up with TRBD1. CDR1 and CDR2 (germline): MGHRA, YSYEKL. The CDR3 runs to 15 residues. With V trimmed by 7 bases and J by 8 bases, 10 bases remained unmatched.

The CDR3 is CASSQDPGGAWGYTF. In DNA form, the CDR3 reads TGTGCCAGCAGCCAAGATCCGGGAGGGGCTTGGGGCTACACCTTC. The chain recombines TRBV14 with TRBJ1-2; TRBD1 might be the D (5 bases). The CDR3 consists of 15 residues. Trimming stripped 0 bases from V and 8 bases from J, with 16 bases between. Germline V gene data show CDR1 as SGHDN and CDR2 as FVKESK.

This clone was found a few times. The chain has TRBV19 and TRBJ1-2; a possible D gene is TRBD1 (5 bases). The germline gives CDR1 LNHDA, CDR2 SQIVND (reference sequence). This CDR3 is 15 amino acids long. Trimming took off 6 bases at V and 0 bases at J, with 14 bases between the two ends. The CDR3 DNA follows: TGTGCCAGTAGGCCAGACAGCGTTACTAACTATGGCTACACCTTC. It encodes CASRPDSVTNYGYTF.

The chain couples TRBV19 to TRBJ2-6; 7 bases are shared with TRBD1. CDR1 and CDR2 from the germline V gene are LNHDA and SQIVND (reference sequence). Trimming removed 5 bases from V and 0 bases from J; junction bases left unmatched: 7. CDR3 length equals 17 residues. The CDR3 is CASSPRQGRSGANVLTF. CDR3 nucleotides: TGTGCCAGTAGTCCTCGACAGGGCCGCTCTGGGGCCAACGTCCTGACTTTC.

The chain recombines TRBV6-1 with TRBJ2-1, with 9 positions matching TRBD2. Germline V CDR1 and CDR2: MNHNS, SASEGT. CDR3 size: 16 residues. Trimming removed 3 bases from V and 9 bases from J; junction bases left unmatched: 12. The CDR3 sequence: CASSERSGRSKGEQFF. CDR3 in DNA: TGTGCCAGCAGTGAGCGTAGCGGGAGAAGTAAAGGTGAGCAGTTCTTC.

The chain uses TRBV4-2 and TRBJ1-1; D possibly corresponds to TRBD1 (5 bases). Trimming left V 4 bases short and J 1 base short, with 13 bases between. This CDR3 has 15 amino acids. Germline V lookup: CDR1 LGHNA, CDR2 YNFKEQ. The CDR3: CASSPGRAPNTEAFF. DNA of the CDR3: TGTGCCAGCAGCCCGGGACGGGCACCGAACACTGAAGCTTTCTTT.

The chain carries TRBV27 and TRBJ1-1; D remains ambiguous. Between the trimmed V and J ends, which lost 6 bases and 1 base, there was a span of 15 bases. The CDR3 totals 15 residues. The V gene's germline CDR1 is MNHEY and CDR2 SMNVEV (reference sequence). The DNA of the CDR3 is TGTGCCAGCAGGGATGGGCGAACACCGAACACTGAAGCTTTCTTT. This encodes CASRDGRTPNTEAFF.

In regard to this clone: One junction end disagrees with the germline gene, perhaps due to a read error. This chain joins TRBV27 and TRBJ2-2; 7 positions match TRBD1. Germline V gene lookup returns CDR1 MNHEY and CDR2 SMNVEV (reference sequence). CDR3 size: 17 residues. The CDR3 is CASRLSPGTDITGELFF. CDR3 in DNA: TGTGCCAGCAGATTATCCCCCGGGACAGATATCACCGGGGAGCTGTTTTTT.

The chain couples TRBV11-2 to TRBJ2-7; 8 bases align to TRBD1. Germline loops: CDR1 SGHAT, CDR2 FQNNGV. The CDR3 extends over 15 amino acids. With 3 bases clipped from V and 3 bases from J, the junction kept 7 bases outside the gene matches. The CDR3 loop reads CASSFGQGSLYEQYF. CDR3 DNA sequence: TGTGCCAGCAGCTTCGGACAGGGCTCCCTCTACGAGCAGTACTTC.

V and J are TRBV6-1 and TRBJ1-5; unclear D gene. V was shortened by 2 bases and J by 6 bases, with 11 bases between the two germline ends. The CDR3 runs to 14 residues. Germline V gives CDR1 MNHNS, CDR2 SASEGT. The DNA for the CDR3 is TGTGCCAGCAGTGAAATGGGAGTGCCTCAGCCCCAGCATTTT. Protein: CASSEMGVPQPQHF.

CDR3 region: CASSFAGIGAGEQYF. The CDR3, as DNA: TGCGCCAGCAGCTTCGCCGGGATCGGGGCGGGCGAGCAGTACTTC. This chain uses TRBV5-1 with TRBJ2-7; D is possibly TRBD1 or TRBD2 (5 bases each). With 2 bases removed from V and 6 bases from J, the gap between germline ends came to 18 bases. The germline V gene encodes CDR1 SGHRS and CDR2 YFSETQ. CDR3 length: 15 amino acids.

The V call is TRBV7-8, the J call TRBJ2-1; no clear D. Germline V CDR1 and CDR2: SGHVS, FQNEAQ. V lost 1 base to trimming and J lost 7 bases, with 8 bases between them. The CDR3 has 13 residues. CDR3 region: CASSLGVWNEQFF. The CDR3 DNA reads TGTGCCAGCAGCTTAGGTGTATGGAATGAGCAGTTCTTC.